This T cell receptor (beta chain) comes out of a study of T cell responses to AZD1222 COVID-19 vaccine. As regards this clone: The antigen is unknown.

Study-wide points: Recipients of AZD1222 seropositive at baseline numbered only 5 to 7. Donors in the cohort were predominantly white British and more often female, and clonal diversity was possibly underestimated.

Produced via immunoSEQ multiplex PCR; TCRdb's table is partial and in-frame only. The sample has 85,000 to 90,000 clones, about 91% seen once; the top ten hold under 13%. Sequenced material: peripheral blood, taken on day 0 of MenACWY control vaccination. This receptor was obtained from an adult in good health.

The CDR3 reads CASSLPGGGNTEAFF. CDR3 DNA sequence: TGTGCCAGCAGCCTCCCGGGAGGGGGGAACACTGAAGCTTTCTTT. The V gene is TRBV7-3, the J gene TRBJ1-1; TRBD1 might be the D (6 bases). With 5 bases removed from V and 1 base from J, the gap between germline ends came to 14 bases. There are 15 residues in the CDR3. Per the germline V gene, CDR1 is SGHTA and CDR2 is FQGTGA. Full variable domain (outside the CDR3, taken from reference TRBV7-3 and TRBJ1-1): GAGVSQTPSNKVTEKGKYVELRCDPISGHTALYWYRQSLGQGPEFLIYFQGTGAADDSGLPNDRFFAVRPEGSVSTLKIQRTERGDSAVYLCASSLPGGGNTEAFFGQGTRLTVV.